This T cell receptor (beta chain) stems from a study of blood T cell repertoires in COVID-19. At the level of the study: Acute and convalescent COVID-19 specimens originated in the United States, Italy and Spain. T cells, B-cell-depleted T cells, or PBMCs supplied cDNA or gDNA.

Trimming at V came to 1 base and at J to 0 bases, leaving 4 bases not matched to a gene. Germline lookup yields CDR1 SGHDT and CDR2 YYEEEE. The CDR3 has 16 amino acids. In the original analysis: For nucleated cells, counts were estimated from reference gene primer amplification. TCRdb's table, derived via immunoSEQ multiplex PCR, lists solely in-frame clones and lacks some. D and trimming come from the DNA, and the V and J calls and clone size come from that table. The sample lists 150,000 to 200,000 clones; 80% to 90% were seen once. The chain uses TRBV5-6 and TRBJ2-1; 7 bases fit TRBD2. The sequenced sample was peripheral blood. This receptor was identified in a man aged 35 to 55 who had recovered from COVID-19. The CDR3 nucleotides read TGTGCCAGCAGCTTGTCAGCGGGAAGCTCCTACAATGAGCAGTTCTTC. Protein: CASSLSAGSSYNEQFF.